This T cell receptor beta chain was captured by sequencing in a study of CD8+ T cells in alopecia areata. The overall study: Tofacitinib administration to treated patients was oral, at 5 to 10 mg twice daily. Study observations and caveats: Scalp clonality, along with expanded CD8+ clones among the top 100, was significantly decreased by tofacitinib.

TCR sequencing used cDNA made by reverse transcription of extracted RNA. Using immunoSEQ multiplex PCR, the repertoire was profiled, and TCRdb retains in-frame clones only, with some absent. The sample yields roughly 60,000 clones, 46% seen once. Treatment described: oral pan-JAK inhibitor, 5-10 mg twice daily. Turning to this clone: Its antigen is not identified.

The CDR3 spans 17 residues. V was trimmed by 5 bases and J by 5 bases, leaving 24 bases between them. Germline V gene data show CDR1 as SEHNR and CDR2 as FQNEAQ (reference sequence). Sequencing was performed on CD8+ T cells sorted from blood, taken between weeks 36 and 40, from a patient treated with tofacitinib. The TCR was taken from a human donor with alopecia areata. This chain uses TRBV7-9 with TRBJ2-5; weak D call: TRBD2 (5 bases). The CDR3 DNA is TGTGCCAGCAGCAACTTCCCGCCGGACGGGAATTCGGAGACCCAGTACTTC. It encodes CASSNFPPDGNSETQYF.